The rows below give T cell receptor beta chains drawn from one sample of a study of cytomegalovirus exposure and HLA in healthy donors. The assay was immunoSEQ multiplex PCR, and TCRdb's table has in-frame clones only and misses some. Counted here are 150,000 to 160,000 clones, approximately 80% occurring once; the ten biggest clones make up roughly 13%. Material: PBMCs. These receptors were taken from a man aged 25-45 years in good health and CMV-seropositive. Both conserved end residues are part of each CDR3. Each record gives: V gene, D gene, J gene, clone size, CDR3 DNA, CDR3 protein. A D gene is named only where the DNA matches it firmly. Size tells how often a clone was seen (once, few, many) or the class of an expanded clone, and some rows leave it out.

V gene: TRBV7-9; D gene: TRBD2; J gene: TRBJ2-5; clone size: -; CDR3 DNA: TGTGCCAGCAGCCCAGTAGCGGGATTGGAGACCCAGTACTTC; CDR3 protein: CASSPVAGLETQYF
V gene: TRBV28; D gene: TRBD1; J gene: TRBJ1-2; clone size: -; CDR3 DNA: TGTGCCAGCAGACCTTCCGTGACAGGGCATGGCTACACCTTC; CDR3 protein: CASRPSVTGHGYTF
V gene: TRBV28; D gene: TRBD2; J gene: TRBJ2-5; clone size: -; CDR3 DNA: TGTGCCAGCCGTTCCGGGGGATTACTAGCGGGAGTTAGAGAGACCCAGTACTTC; CDR3 protein: CASRSGGLLAGVRETQYF
V gene: TRBV6-1; D gene: TRBD2; J gene: TRBJ2-1; clone size: -; CDR3 DNA: TGTGCCAGCAGGACTAGCGGGAGTTCGATTCCTCGGCAGTTCTTC; CDR3 protein: CASRTSGSSIPRQFF
V gene: TRBV28; D gene: -; J gene: TRBJ2-3; clone size: once; CDR3 DNA: TGTGCCAGCAGTTTGGCGGGGCCGACGTTGACAGATACGCAGTATTTT; CDR3 protein: CASSLAGPTLTDTQYF
V gene: TRBV30; D gene: -; J gene: TRBJ2-2; clone size: -; CDR3 DNA: TGTGCCTGGAGTTCGTCCGGGGAGCTGTTTTTT; CDR3 protein: CAWSSSGELFF
V gene: TRBV19; D gene: -; J gene: TRBJ1-5; clone size: -; CDR3 DNA: TGTGCCAGTAGTATAGTTAATAGCAATCAGCCCCAGCATTTT; CDR3 protein: CASSIVNSNQPQHF
V gene: TRBV11-2; D gene: -; J gene: TRBJ1-4; clone size: -; CDR3 DNA: TGTGCCAGCAGCTTCGGCCGGGATAATGAAAAACTGTTTTTT; CDR3 protein: CASSFGRDNEKLFF
V gene: TRBV5-4; D gene: TRBD1; J gene: TRBJ1-1; clone size: -; CDR3 DNA: TGTGCCAGCAGCCAGGCGACAGGGATGAACACTGAAGCTTTCTTT; CDR3 protein: CASSQATGMNTEAFF
V gene: TRBV27; D gene: TRBD2; J gene: TRBJ2-7; clone size: -; CDR3 DNA: TGTGCCAGCAGTCTAAGACTAGCGGGAGGCGAGCAGTACTTC; CDR3 protein: CASSLRLAGGEQYF
V gene: TRBV6-5; D gene: -; J gene: TRBJ2-1; clone size: -; CDR3 DNA: TGTGCCAGCAGTTACGGGAGTAACGGGGACAATGAGCAGTTCTTC; CDR3 protein: CASSYGSNGDNEQFF